This T cell receptor (beta chain) was recovered during a study of blood T cell repertoires in COVID-19. The wider study: Sources were T cells, B-cell-depleted T cells, or PBMCs; the material itself was cDNA or gDNA.

The CDR3 consists of 18 residues. Germline CDR1 reads LGHNA; CDR2 reads YSLEER. Trimming cost V 0 bases and J 6 bases; bases outside gene matches: 15. Recovered participants had two consecutive negative NP/OP PCR tests, healthcare professional clearance, or symptom resolution. The assay was immunoSEQ multiplex PCR, and TCRdb's table has in-frame clones only and misses some. Of around 200,000 clones listed, over 75% were seen once; the top ten hold approximately 0.8%. The V and J genes are TRBV4-3 and TRBJ2-3; TRBD2 matches at 7 bases. Material: PBMCs or T cells enriched from blood (not recorded which). The receptor's source is a woman between 18 and 30 years old who had recovered from COVID-19. CDR3 region: CASSQDLRPSGVGDTQYF. CDR3 bases: TGCGCCAGCAGCCAAGATCTAAGGCCCAGCGGGGTCGGGGATACGCAGTATTTT.